This TCR beta chain was profiled in a study of PD-1 blockade in classical Hodgkin lymphoma. Time point noted: newly diagnosed, previously untreated cHL patient sample. Sequenced by immunoSEQ multiplex PCR; TCRdb stores in-frame clones only, minus some. The repertoire holds approximately 70,000 clones, with 93% as singletons. This CDR3 comprises 13 residues. Germline V gene sequence: CDR1 MNHNY, CDR2 SVGAGI (reference sequence). V dropped 7 bases and J dropped 2 bases, with 12 bases sitting between them. This TCR came from a human donor with classical Hodgkin lymphoma. The chain couples TRBV6-6 to TRBJ2-7; D might be TRBD1 (5 bases). The sample taken for sequencing was peripheral blood mononuclear cells (PBMCs). The CDR3 nucleotides are TGTGCCAGCACCTCCAGCAGGGCCTACGAGCAGTACTTC. Translation: CASTSSRAYEQYF.